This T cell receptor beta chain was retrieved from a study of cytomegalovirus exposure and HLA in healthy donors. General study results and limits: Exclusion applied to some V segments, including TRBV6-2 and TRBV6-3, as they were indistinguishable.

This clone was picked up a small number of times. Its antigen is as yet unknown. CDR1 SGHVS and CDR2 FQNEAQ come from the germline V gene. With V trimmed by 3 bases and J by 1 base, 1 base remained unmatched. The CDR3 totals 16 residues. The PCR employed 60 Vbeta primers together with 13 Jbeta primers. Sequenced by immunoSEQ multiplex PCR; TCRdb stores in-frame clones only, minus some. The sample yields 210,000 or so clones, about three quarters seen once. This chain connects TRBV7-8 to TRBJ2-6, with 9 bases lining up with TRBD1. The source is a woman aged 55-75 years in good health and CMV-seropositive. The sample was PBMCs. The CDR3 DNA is TGTGCCAGCAGCTTGGGACAGGGTTCTGGGGCCAACGTCCTGACTTTC. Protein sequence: CASSLGQGSGANVLTF. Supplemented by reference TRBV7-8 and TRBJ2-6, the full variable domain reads GAGVSQSPRYKVAKRGQDVALRCDPISGHVSLFWYQQALGQGPEFLTYFQNEAQLDKSGLPSDRFFAERPEGSVSTLKIQRTQQEDSAVYLCASSLGQGSGANVLTFGAGSRLTVL.